The entry below gives a single T cell receptor (beta chain) sequence along with its context. This clonotype was observed many times. Its target antigen remains unknown. The input lacks base qualities; no much larger clone sits a single base away. The axillary draining lymph nodes of breast cancer patients were the source of the lymph node samples. The CDR3 starts with the cysteine, ends with the phenylalanine, and has 13 residues. The entry retains the CDR3 DNA only, 39 bases that are in frame from base 1. Via the germline V gene (reference sequence), CDR1 is LGHDT and CDR2 YNNKEL. The V and J ends are trimmed by 3 bases and 7 bases, leaving 10 bases between them. This entry belongs to a study of breast tumors, draining lymph nodes, adjacent tissues (TCRdb year 2016). For the study in its entirety: The study compared TCR beta repertoires across tumor, adjacent nontumor tissue and axillary lymph nodes from breast cancer patients. The study aimed to assess the relationships and possible T-cell exchange between tumor, surrounding tissue and draining lymph node repertoires in human breast cancer.

The listed sequencing device is Illumina HiSeq 2000. Multiplex PCR amplification was used to build the TCR beta chain libraries. High-throughput sequencing was used to analyze the amplified TCR beta chain products. The public reads were quality trimmed at Q25 with fastp and then assembled into clones with MiXCR by TCRdb, keeping productive beta chains. Each entry is one CDR3 protein sequence, shown with its most common DNA and genes. Within this sample are roughly 130,000 distinct CDR3 sequences, with just under 20% of them counted one time only. The ten biggest clones cover more than 3% of the sample. The paper's findings and limits, for the study overall: Tumor and nontumor tissue repertoires were significantly more similar in luminal-like than in basal-like breast cancer. The conclusion that tumor T cells originate in lymph nodes was presented as consistent with a hypothesis rather than as directly demonstrated. The data were considered consistent with the idea that most tumor T cells come from the lymph node and then expand in tumor tissue. Tumor T-cell repertoires showed less diversity than lymph node repertoires and more diversity than nontumor tissue repertoires, and tumor T-cell repertoires showed preferential V and J gene usage.

Here the chain combines TRBV3-1 and TRBJ2-1; TRBD1 might be the D gene, on 5 matching bases. Sample: axillary lymph node tissue. This receptor was obtained from a female donor with breast cancer. Some clones in this sample may be carry-over from other donors' samples. The base sequence is TGTGCCAGCAGCCATGCGCCAGGGAATGAGCAGTTCTTC. Translated, it gives CASSHAPGNEQFF.